This is a list of T cell receptor beta chains from one sample in a study of T cells in Graves' hyperthyroidism and ophthalmopathy. TCRdb passed the multiplex PCR reads through MiXCR, listing each CDR3 protein once. The data hold 350,000 or so distinct CDR3 sequences, with 15% to 20% observed a single time. The sequencing input was blood. The receptors stem from a woman aged 50 to 60 with Graves' hyperthyroidism. The CDR3 runs from the conserved cysteine through the conserved F or W. The D gene is left open where the match is weak. Not every row has a clone size; where given, it reads once, few, many or a size class.

v_call	d_call	clone_size	j_call	cdr3_nt	cdr3_aa
TRBV20-1	TRBD2	few	TRBJ2-3	TGCAGTGCCCGACCCCGGTCGCGGGAGGACACAGATACGCAGTATTTT	CSARPRSREDTDTQYF
TRBV30	.	many	TRBJ2-5	TGTGCCTGGAGGGCACTAGGGCACCAAGAGACCCAGTACTTC	CAWRALGHQETQYF
TRBV12-5	.	.	TRBJ1-3	TGTGCTAGTGCCCCAACCGGAAACACCATATATTTT	CASAPTGNTIYF
TRBV2	.	.	TRBJ1-2	TGTGCCAGCCGGGGGGCGGGGGGCTACACCTTC	CASRGAGGYTF
TRBV6-6	.	many	TRBJ2-2	TGTGCCAGCAGTTACTCCGGCGGGGAGCTGTTTTTT	CASSYSGGELFF
TRBV2	.	many	TRBJ1-1	TGTGCCAGCAAATTCTACCGGGGGACCGATGAAGCTTTCTTT	CASKFYRGTDEAFF
TRBV5-5	TRBD2	few	TRBJ2-7	TGTGCCAGCAGACCGGGACTAGCGGGAGGGAAGCCCTACGAGCAGTACTTC	CASRPGLAGGKPYEQYF
TRBV30	.	.	TRBJ1-1	TGTGCCTGGAGTGGCGAGGGGTACACTGAAGCTTTCTTT	CAWSGEGYTEAFF
TRBV2	TRBD1	.	TRBJ1-2	TGTGCCAGCAGACCGGGACAGACCCATAATGGCTACACCTTC	CASRPGQTHNGYTF
TRBV2	.	few	TRBJ2-1	TGTGCCAGCAGTGAATCGGTCGCCCCTGTGGACAGTGAGCAGTTCTTC	CASSESVAPVDSEQFF
TRBV4-1	.	few	TRBJ1-3	TGCGCCAGCAGCCAAGTGGATATGGGATTCTCTGGAAACACCATATATTTT	CASSQVDMGFSGNTIYF
TRBV7-8	TRBD2	.	TRBJ2-2	TGTGCCAGCAGCTTATTTCAGCGGGGGGGCCCCGGGGAGCTGTTTTTT	CASSLFQRGGPGELFF
TRBV20-1	.	.	TRBJ2-5	TGCAGTGCTCCGACTCCTCGGGGGGCAGAGACCCAGTACTTC	CSAPTPRGAETQYF
TRBV9	.	.	TRBJ2-5	TGTGCCAGCAGCGGAGAAGGCTATGGGGAGACCCAGTACTTC	CASSGEGYGETQYF
TRBV29-1	.	many	TRBJ2-3	TGCAGCGTTGTCCCCGATGATACGCAGTATTTT	CSVVPDDTQYF
TRBV10-3	.	.	TRBJ2-7	TGTGCCACCAAGGGAAACGAGCAGTACTTC	CATKGNEQYF
TRBV5-4	TRBD2	many	TRBJ2-1	TGTGCCAGCAGCTTGGTTTCAGCGGGGGGGCATGATGAGCAGTTCTTC	CASSLVSAGGHDEQFF
TRBV7-6	.	.	TRBJ2-3	TGTGCCAGCAGCTCCCGGAGACTAGACGCTAGCACAGATACGCAGTATTTT	CASSSRRLDASTDTQYF
TRBV11-2	.	.	TRBJ2-1	TGTGCCAGCAGCTTAGACCAGCCTCCTAAGGGTGAGCAGTTCTTC	CASSLDQPPKGEQFF
TRBV6-2/TRBV6-3	.	.	TRBJ2-4	TGTGCCAGCCAAAAATGGGGGCCCAAAAACATTCAGTACTTC	CASQKWGPKNIQYF
TRBV12-3/TRBV12-4	.	once	TRBJ1-4	TGTGCCAGCACCAACTTGGGGGGAACTAATGAAAAACTGTTTTTT	CASTNLGGTNEKLFF
TRBV28	TRBD1	few	TRBJ2-2	TGTGCCAGCGGCTCCGGGACAGACACCGGGGAGCTGTTTTTT	CASGSGTDTGELFF